The sample holds a few counts of the clone carrying this T cell receptor beta chain. TCRdb keeps only in-frame clones here, not all; method: immunoSEQ multiplex PCR. The sample includes roughly 120,000 clones, 84% of them seen just once. The sample originates from a study of blood T cell repertoires in COVID-19. The wider study: PBMCs, B-cell-depleted T cells, or T cells were the source of the cDNA or gDNA that made up the material.

The germline V and J ends were trimmed by 3 bases and 7 bases, with 19 bases remaining between them. Germline V gene data show CDR1 as KGHSH and CDR2 as LQKENI. CDR3 length equals 15 residues. The TCR sequence derives from a woman of 80 years or more with active or convalescent COVID-19. This rearrangement joins TRBV18 to TRBJ2-7; D is possibly TRBD1 (6 bases). The material sequenced was peripheral blood. The CDR3 DNA reads TGTGCCAGCTCACCGGGTGGGGGCGCGAAAGGAGAGCAGTACTTC. Its translation is CASSPGGGAKGEQYF.